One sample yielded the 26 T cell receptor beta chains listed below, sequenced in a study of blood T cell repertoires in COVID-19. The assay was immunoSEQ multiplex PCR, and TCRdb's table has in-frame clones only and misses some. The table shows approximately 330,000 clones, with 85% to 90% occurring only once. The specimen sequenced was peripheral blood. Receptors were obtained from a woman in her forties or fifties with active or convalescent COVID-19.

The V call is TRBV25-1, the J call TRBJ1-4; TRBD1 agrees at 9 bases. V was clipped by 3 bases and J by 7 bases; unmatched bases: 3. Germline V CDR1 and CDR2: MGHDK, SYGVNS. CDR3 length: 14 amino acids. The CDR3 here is CASSETGGREKLFF. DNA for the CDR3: TGTGCCAGCAGTGAGACAGGGGGTCGTGAAAAACTGTTTTTT.

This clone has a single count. The CDR3 bases are TGCGCCAGCAGCCAAGATCTGGGGCCGAACACCGGGGAGCTGTTTTTT. Amino acids: CASSQDLGPNTGELFF. This chain connects TRBV4-3 to TRBJ2-2, with D perhaps TRBD1 (5 bases). Germline CDR1 and CDR2: LGHNA and YSLEER. The germline V and J ends were trimmed by 0 bases and 0 bases, with 8 bases remaining between them. The CDR3 contains 16 residues.

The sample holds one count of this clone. This chain's CDR3 is CASSLDRHTQYF. In DNA, the CDR3 is TGTGCCAGCAGCCTAGACAGACATACGCAGTATTTT. The chain links TRBV6-5 to TRBJ2-3; a weak D match, TRBD1 (5 bases). CDR3 length: 12 amino acids. Germline V gene lookup returns CDR1 MNHEY and CDR2 SVGAGI. Trimming removed 6 bases from V and 7 bases from J, with 11 bases in between.

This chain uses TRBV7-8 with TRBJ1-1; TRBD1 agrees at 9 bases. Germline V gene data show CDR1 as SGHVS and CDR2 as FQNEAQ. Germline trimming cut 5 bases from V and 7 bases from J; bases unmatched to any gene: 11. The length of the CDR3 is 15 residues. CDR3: CASSQNPGQGNEAFF. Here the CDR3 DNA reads TGTGCCAGCAGCCAAAATCCGGGACAGGGAAATGAAGCTTTCTTT.

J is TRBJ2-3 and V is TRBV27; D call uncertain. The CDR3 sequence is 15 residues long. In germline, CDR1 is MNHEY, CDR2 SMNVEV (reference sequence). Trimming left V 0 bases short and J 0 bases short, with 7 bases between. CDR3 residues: CASSLSRRSTDTQYF. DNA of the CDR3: TGTGCCAGCAGTTTATCTCGGAGAAGCACAGATACGCAGTATTTT.

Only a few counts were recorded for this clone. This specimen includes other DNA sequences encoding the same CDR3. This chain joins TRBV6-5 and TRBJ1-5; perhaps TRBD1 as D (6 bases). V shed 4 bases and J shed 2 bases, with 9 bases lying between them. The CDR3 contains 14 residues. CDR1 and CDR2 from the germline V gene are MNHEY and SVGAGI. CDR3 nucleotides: TGTGCCAGCAGTTTAAGACAGGGCAATCAGCCCCAGCATTTT. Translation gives CASSLRQGNQPQHF.

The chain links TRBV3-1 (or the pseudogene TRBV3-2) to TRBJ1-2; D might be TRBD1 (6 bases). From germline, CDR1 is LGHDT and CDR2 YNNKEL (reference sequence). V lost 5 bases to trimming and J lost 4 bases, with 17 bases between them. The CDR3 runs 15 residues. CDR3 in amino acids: CASSARTVSGYGYTF. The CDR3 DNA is TGTGCCAGCAGCGCGAGGACAGTCTCTGGCTATGGCTACACCTTC.

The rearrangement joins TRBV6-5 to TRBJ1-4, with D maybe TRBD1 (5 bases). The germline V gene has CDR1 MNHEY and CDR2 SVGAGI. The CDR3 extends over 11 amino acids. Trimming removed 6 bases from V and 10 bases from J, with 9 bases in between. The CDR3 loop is CASSQGGKLFF. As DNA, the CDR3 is TGTGCCAGCAGCCAGGGAGGAAAACTGTTTTTT.

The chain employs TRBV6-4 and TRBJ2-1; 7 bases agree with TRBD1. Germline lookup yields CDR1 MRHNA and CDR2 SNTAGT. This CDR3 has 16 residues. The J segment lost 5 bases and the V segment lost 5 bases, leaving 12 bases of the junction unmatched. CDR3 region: CASSRQGVGPDNEQFF. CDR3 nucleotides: TGTGCCAGCAGTCGACAGGGCGTCGGTCCCGACAATGAGCAGTTCTTC.

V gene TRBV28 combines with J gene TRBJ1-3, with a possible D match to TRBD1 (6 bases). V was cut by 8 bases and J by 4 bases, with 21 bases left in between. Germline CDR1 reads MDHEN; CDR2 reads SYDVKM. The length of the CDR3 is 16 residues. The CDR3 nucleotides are TGTGCCAGCGGGGACGGGGGGGGCTGGAGAGGAAACACCATATATTTT. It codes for CASGDGGGWRGNTIYF.

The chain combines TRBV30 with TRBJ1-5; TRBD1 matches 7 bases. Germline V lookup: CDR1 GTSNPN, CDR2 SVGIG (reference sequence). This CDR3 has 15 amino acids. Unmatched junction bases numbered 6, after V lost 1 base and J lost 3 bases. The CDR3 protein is CAWSAGQEYNQPQHF. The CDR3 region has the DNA TGTGCCTGGAGTGCCGGACAGGAATACAATCAGCCCCAGCATTTT.

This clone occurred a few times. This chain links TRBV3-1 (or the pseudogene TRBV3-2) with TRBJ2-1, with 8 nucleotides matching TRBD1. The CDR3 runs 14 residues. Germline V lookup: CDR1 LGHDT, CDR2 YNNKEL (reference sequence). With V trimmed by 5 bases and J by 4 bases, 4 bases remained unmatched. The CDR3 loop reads CASSTRQGYNEQFF. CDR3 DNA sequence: TGTGCCAGCAGCACGCGACAGGGGTACAATGAGCAGTTCTTC.

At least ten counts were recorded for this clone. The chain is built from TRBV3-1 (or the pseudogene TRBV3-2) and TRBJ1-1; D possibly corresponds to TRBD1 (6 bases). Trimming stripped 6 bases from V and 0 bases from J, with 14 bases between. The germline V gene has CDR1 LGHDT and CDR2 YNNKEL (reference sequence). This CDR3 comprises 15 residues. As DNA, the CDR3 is TGTGCCAGCAGGGAAAGTGACAGGTTGAACACTGAAGCTTTCTTT. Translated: CASRESDRLNTEAFF.

This CDR3 reads CATSDPSQETQYF. The CDR3 nucleotides read TGTGCCACCAGTGATCCGTCTCAAGAGACCCAGTACTTC. The chain joins TRBV24-1 to TRBJ2-5; D gene uncertain. The V end lost 3 bases, the J end lost 2 bases, and 6 bases lay between the germline ends. The CDR3 sequence is 13 residues long. From germline, CDR1 is KGHDR and CDR2 SFDVKD.

CDR3 amino acids: CASSQELAETQYF. For the CDR3, the DNA is TGTGCCAGCAGCCAAGAACTAGCGGAGACCCAGTACTTC. The chain joins TRBV3-1 (or the pseudogene TRBV3-2) to TRBJ2-5, with 7 bases aligning to TRBD2. Germline V gene data show CDR1 as LGHDT and CDR2 as YNNKEL (reference sequence). The CDR3 spans 13 residues. Unmatched junction bases numbered 0, after V lost 0 bases and J lost 5 bases.

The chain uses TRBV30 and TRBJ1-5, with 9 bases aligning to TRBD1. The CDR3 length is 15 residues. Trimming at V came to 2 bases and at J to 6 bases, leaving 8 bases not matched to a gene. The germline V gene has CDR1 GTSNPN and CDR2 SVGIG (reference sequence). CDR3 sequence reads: CAWSYGTGNGQPQHF. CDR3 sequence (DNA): TGTGCCTGGAGTTACGGGACAGGGAACGGTCAGCCCCAGCATTTT.

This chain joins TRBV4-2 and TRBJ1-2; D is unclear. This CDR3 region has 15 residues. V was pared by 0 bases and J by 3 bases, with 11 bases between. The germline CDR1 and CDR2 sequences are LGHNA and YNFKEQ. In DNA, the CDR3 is TGTGCCAGCAGCCAAGAAGGAAGGAGTGACTATGGCTACACCTTC. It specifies CASSQEGRSDYGYTF.

As DNA, the CDR3 is TGTGCCAGCAGCTTAGGGGGGACAGGGACTAACTATGGCTACACCTTC. Amino acid sequence: CASSLGGTGTNYGYTF. V is TRBV7-9 and J is TRBJ1-2; 9 bases line up with TRBD1. This CDR3 region has 16 residues. The junction had 3 bases not matched to a gene; V was cut back by 1 base and J by 0 bases. Germline V gives CDR1 SEHNR, CDR2 FQNEAQ (reference sequence). Complete variable domain (other parts from reference TRBV7-9 and TRBJ1-2): DTGVSQNPRHKITKRGQNVTFRCDPISEHNRLYWYRQTLGQGPEFLTYFQNEAQLEKSRLLSDRFSAERPKGSFSTLEIQRTEQGDSAMYLCASSLGGTGTNYGYTFGSGTRLTVV.

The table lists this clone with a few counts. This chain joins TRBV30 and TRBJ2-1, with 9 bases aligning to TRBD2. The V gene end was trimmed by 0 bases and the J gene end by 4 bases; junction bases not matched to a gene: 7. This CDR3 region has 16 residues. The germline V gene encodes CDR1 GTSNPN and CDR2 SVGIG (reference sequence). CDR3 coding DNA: TGTGCCTGGAGTGTACTCGGTAGCGGGAGTTACAATGAGCAGTTCTTC. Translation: CAWSVLGSGSYNEQFF.

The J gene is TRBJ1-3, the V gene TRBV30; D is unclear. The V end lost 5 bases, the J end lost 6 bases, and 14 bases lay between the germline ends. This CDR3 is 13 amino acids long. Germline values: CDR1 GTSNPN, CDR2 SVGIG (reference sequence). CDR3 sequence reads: CAWPSRSENTIYF. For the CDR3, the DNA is TGTGCCTGGCCGTCCAGGTCCGAAAACACCATATATTTT.

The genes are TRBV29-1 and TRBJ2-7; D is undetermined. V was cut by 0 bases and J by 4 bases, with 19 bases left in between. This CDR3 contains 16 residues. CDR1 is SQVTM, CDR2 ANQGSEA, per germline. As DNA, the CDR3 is TGCAGCGTTGAAGATCGCGAGACGAACAGAAATTACGAGCAGTACTTC. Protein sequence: CSVEDRETNRNYEQYF.

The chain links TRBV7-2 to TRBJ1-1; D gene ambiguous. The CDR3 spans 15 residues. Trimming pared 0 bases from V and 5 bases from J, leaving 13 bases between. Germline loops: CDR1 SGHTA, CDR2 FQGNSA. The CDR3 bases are TGTGCCAGCAGCTTAGCGAAGAGAATGAGGACTGAAGCTTTCTTT. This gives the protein CASSLAKRMRTEAFF.

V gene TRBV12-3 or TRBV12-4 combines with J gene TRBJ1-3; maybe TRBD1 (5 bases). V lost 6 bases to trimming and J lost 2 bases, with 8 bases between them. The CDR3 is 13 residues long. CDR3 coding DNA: TGTGCCAGCAGACCGACAGCTGGAAACACCATATATTTT. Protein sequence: CASRPTAGNTIYF.

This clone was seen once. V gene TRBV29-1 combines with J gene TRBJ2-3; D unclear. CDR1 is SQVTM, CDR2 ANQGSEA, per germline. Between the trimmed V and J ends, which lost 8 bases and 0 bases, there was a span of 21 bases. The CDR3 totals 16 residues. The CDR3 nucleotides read TGCAGCTTCCAAGCCAGGTTAAACACTAGCACAGATACGCAGTATTTT. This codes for CSFQARLNTSTDTQYF.

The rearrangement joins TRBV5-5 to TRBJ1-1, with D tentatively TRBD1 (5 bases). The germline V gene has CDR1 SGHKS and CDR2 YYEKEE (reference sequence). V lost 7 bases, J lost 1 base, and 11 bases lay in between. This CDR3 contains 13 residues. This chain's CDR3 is CASHYGGNTEAFF. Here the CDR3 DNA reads TGTGCCAGCCACTACGGGGGGAACACTGAAGCTTTCTTT.

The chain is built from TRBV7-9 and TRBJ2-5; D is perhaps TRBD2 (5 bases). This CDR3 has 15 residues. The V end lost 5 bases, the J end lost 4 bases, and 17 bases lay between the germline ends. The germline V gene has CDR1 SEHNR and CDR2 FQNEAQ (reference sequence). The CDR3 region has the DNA TGTGCCAGCAGCGCACAAGGGAGTCTGGGAGAGACCCAGTACTTC. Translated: CASSAQGSLGETQYF.